Shown below are 28 T cell receptor beta chains from a single sample sequenced in a study of T-cell reconstitution after alpha-beta-depleted transplantation in children. Unique molecular identifiers were incorporated into the prepared TCRbeta library. Each CDR3 protein gets one entry after TCRdb re-called the PCR reads with MiXCR. The sample includes about 400,000 distinct CDR3 sequences, about a fifth of them seen just once. The sequencing here drew on PBMCs from the stem cell graft donor, taken from the stem cell graft. These receptors originate from a human donor who donated a stem cell graft to a child with acute myeloid leukemia.

The CDR3 nucleotides read TGCAGTGCTAGAGGTCCGGAAACCACAGATACGCAGTATTTT. This gives the protein CSARGPETTDTQYF. The chain is built from TRBV20-1 and TRBJ2-3; D is unclear. V shed 1 base and J shed 2 bases, with 10 bases lying between them. The CDR3 covers 14 residues. CDR1 and CDR2 (germline): DFQATT, SNEGSKA (reference sequence).

The V gene is TRBV28, the J gene TRBJ2-7; D may be TRBD1 or TRBD2 (6 bases each). CDR3 size: 13 residues. CDR1 and CDR2 from the germline V gene are MDHEN and SYDVKM. V lost 8 bases and J lost 2, with 13 bases in between. Here the CDR3 reads CASRRGLPYEQYF. As DNA, the CDR3 is TGTGCCAGCCGGAGGGGGTTACCCTACGAGCAGTACTTC.

This clonotype was seen only a few times. The chain is built from TRBV27 and TRBJ2-3; 15 nucleotides match TRBD2. The CDR3 contains 18 residues. V lost 7 bases to trimming and J lost 2 bases; unmatched junction nucleotides: 10. Germline V lookup: CDR1 MNHEY, CDR2 SMNVEV (reference sequence). In nucleotides, the CDR3 is TGTGCCAGCAAGGTCGGGACTAGCGGGAGGCCTAACACAGATACGCAGTATTTT. Translation: CASKVGTSGRPNTDTQYF.

The rearrangement joins TRBV3-1 to TRBJ2-2, with TRBD2 as a possible D gene (6 bases). V lost 5 bases and J 1 base, leaving 17 bases between the germline ends. The V gene's germline CDR1 is LGHDT and CDR2 YNNKEL (reference sequence). The CDR3 runs 17 residues. The CDR3 sequence: CASSYRTGTLNTGELFF. In DNA form, the CDR3 reads TGTGCCAGCAGCTATAGAACCGGGACTCTGAACACCGGGGAGCTGTTTTTT.

This clonotype has more than one count but fewer than ten. The chain is built from TRBV29-1 and TRBJ2-1, with D hard to call. The ends were cut back, 1 base at V and 3 bases at J, with 10 bases in the middle. CDR3 length: 14 amino acids. Per germline, CDR1 SQVTM and CDR2 ANQGSEA. The CDR3 DNA reads as TGCAGCGTTGAAGGAGGTCTCAACTACAATGAGCAGTTCTTC. It yields the protein CSVEGGLNYNEQFF.

This clonotype has a handful of counts. The chain couples TRBV24-1 to TRBJ2-1; D remains unclear. The CDR3 contains 12 residues. V was trimmed by 0 bases and J by 6 bases, leaving 2 bases between them. The V gene's germline CDR1 is KGHDR and CDR2 SFDVKD. CDR3 in amino acids: CATSDLPNEQFF. Here the CDR3 DNA reads TGTGCCACCAGTGATTTGCCCAATGAGCAGTTCTTC.

This clonotype was counted between two and nine times. The rearrangement links TRBV7-3 to TRBJ2-2; D is undetermined. Germline CDR1 reads SGHTA; CDR2 reads FQGTGA. The CDR3 is 14 residues long. Trimming took off 4 bases at V and 4 bases at J, with 10 bases between the two ends. The CDR3: CASSSGSRTGELFF. The CDR3 DNA reads TGTGCCAGCAGCTCCGGATCACGCACCGGGGAGCTGTTTTTT.

The chain combines TRBV28 with TRBJ1-3; D unresolved. Per the germline V gene, CDR1 is MDHEN and CDR2 is SYDVKM. V was cut by 6 bases and J by 8 bases, with 23 bases left in between. CDR3 length equals 16 residues. CDR3: CASRAIYVYSRHTIYF. CDR3 DNA sequence: TGTGCCAGCAGAGCTATATACGTCTATAGTAGACACACCATATATTTT.

The chain couples TRBV18 to TRBJ2-1; D may correspond to TRBD1 or TRBD2 (5 bases each). V dropped 5 bases and J dropped 10 bases, with 21 bases sitting between them. Germline V CDR1 and CDR2: KGHSH, LQKENI. The CDR3 spans 15 residues. The CDR3 DNA is TGTGCCAGCTCAAGTACCGGGGCCGTTTATGAGGAGCAGTTCTTC. Translation gives CASSSTGAVYEEQFF.

This clonotype has more than one count but fewer than ten. V and J are TRBV15 and TRBJ1-4; 8 bases align to TRBD1. The CDR3 sequence is 15 residues long. Germline V lookup: CDR1 LNHNV, CDR2 YYDKDF (reference sequence). V trimming: 3 bases; J trimming: 8 bases; junction bases outside the gene matches: 8. The CDR3 bases are TGTGCCACCAGCAGGGAACAGGGGGTACGCGAAAAACTGTTTTTT. Its protein is CATSREQGVREKLFF.

This clonotype was observed a few times. V gene TRBV28 combines with J gene TRBJ2-1; TRBD1 agrees at 7 bases. The CDR3 is made up of 14 amino acids. Looked up from germline, CDR1 is MDHEN and CDR2 is SYDVKM. J lost 4 bases, V lost 6 bases, and 6 bases had no gene match. The CDR3 bases are TGTGCCAGCAGGACCGGGACAGAGTACAATGAGCAGTTCTTC. Translating it yields CASRTGTEYNEQFF. The entire variable domain, with the rest obtained from reference TRBV28 and TRBJ2-1, is as follows: DVKVTQSSRYLVKRTGEKVFLECVQDMDHENMFWYRQDPGLGLRLIYFSYDVKMKEKGDIPEGYSVSREKKERFSLILESASTNQTSMYLCASRTGTEYNEQFFGPGTRLTVL.

The rearrangement joins TRBV6-4 to TRBJ2-6; TRBD2 agrees at 15 bases. Trimming cost V 6 bases and J 0 bases; bases outside gene matches: 15. The CDR3 has 22 residues. Germline loops: CDR1 MRHNA, CDR2 SNTAGT. The chain's CDR3 is CASRTDRGLAGGGGSGANVLTF. CDR3 sequence (DNA): TGTGCCAGCAGGACGGACAGGGGACTAGCGGGAGGAGGCGGCTCTGGGGCCAACGTCCTGACTTTC.

This clonotype came up many times. V and J are TRBV12-3 or TRBV12-4 and TRBJ1-2, with D perhaps matching TRBD1 (5 bases). The CDR3 runs 14 residues. The V end lost 6 bases, the J end lost 6 bases, and 17 bases lay between the germline ends. The CDR3 loop reads CASRQTEVLNGYTF. CDR3 bases: TGTGCCAGCAGACAGACAGAGGTTCTAAATGGCTACACCTTC.

CDR3 in amino acids: CASSLGGSGNSPLHF. CDR3 coding DNA: TGTGCCAGCAGCTTAGGGGGAAGTGGGAATTCACCCCTCCACTTT. This chain links TRBV7-9 with TRBJ1-6, with no clear D. V dropped 1 base and J dropped 7 bases, with 11 bases sitting between them. The CDR3 length is 15 residues. Germline V gene lookup returns CDR1 SEHNR and CDR2 FQNEAQ (reference sequence). The entire variable domain, with the rest obtained from reference TRBV7-9 and TRBJ1-6, is as follows: DTGVSQNPRHKITKRGQNVTFRCDPISEHNRLYWYRQTLGQGPEFLTYFQNEAQLEKSRLLSDRFSAERPKGSFSTLEIQRTEQGDSAMYLCASSLGGSGNSPLHFGNGTRLTVT.

This clonotype has ten or more counts. The chain joins TRBV6-4 to TRBJ2-1; D uncertain. Germline V gene sequence: CDR1 MRHNA, CDR2 SNTAGT. V lost 8 bases and J 1 base, leaving 15 bases between the germline ends. This CDR3 has 15 residues. The CDR3 protein is CASATGMGSYNEQFF. For the CDR3, the DNA is TGTGCCAGCGCCACCGGAATGGGGTCCTACAATGAGCAGTTCTTC.

This sequence joins TRBV6-2 or TRBV6-3 and TRBJ2-7, with D possibly called TRBD1 or TRBD2 (6 bases each). The CDR3 loop spans 14 amino acids. The V end was cut by 7 bases, the J end by 2 bases, with 15 bases between. Germline V lookup: CDR1 MNHEY, CDR2 SVGEGT. In nucleotides, the CDR3 is TGTGCCAGCAACACAAACGGGGGCCCCTACGAGCAGTACTTC. It is translated as CASNTNGGPYEQYF.

Ten or more counts support this clonotype. The chain couples TRBV18 to TRBJ2-7, with D maybe TRBD2 (5 bases). Germline V gene sequence: CDR1 KGHSH, CDR2 LQKENI. The CDR3 length is 15 residues. Trimming shortened V by 3 bases and J by 1 base, and 13 bases separated the two germline ends. The CDR3 DNA reads TGTGCCAGCTCACCTCCCGGGATCCTATCCTACGAGCAGTACTTC. Translation: CASSPPGILSYEQYF. Based on the CDR3 plus reference TRBV18 and TRBJ2-7, the full variable domain is NAGVMQNPRHLVRRRGQEARLRCSPMKGHSHVYWYRQLPEEGLKFMVYLQKENIIDESGMPKERFSAEFPKEGPSILRIQQVVRGDSAAYFCASSPPGILSYEQYFGPGTRLTVT.

This clonotype was found many times. V is TRBV29-1 and J is TRBJ2-1; D is perhaps TRBD2 (6 bases). The germline V gene encodes CDR1 SQVTM and CDR2 ANQGSEA. The CDR3 length is 12 residues. V was trimmed by 0 bases and J by 10 bases, leaving 10 bases between them. The CDR3 coding sequence is TGCAGCGTTGAAGATCGGGGGAGCGAGCAGTTCTTC. This encodes CSVEDRGSEQFF.

The chain combines TRBV20-1 with TRBJ1-3; perhaps TRBD1 as D (6 bases). The V end lost 6 bases, the J end lost 0 bases, and 9 bases lay between the germline ends. The V gene's germline CDR1 is DFQATT and CDR2 SNEGSKA (reference sequence). This CDR3 has 13 residues. The CDR3 loop reads CSALDSSGNTIYF. CDR3 DNA sequence: TGCAGTGCCCTGGACAGCTCTGGAAACACCATATATTTT.

This chain connects TRBV28 to TRBJ2-5, with D possibly TRBD1 on 6 matching bases. The germline CDR1 and CDR2 sequences are MDHEN and SYDVKM. There are 14 residues in the CDR3. Trimming stripped 5 bases from V and 5 bases from J, with 15 bases between. The DNA of the CDR3 is TGTGCCAGCAGTCCGACAGGCACCGGCGAGACCCAGTACTTC. Protein sequence: CASSPTGTGETQYF.

This clonotype was recorded a few times. The chain combines TRBV24-1 with TRBJ2-7; D is perhaps TRBD1 (5 bases). The CDR3 runs 14 residues. Germline V gene data show CDR1 as KGHDR and CDR2 as SFDVKD. V dropped 1 base and J dropped 5 bases, with 11 bases sitting between them. DNA for the CDR3: TGTGCCACCAGTGATTTAGGGGATGGCAACGAGCAGTACTTC. It yields the protein CATSDLGDGNEQYF.

This chain connects TRBV7-2 to TRBJ1-2; 7 bases agree with TRBD1. Trimming cost V 1 base and J 6 bases; bases outside gene matches: 11. Germline values: CDR1 SGHTA, CDR2 FQGNSA. The CDR3 has 16 residues. CDR3 bases: TGTGCCAGCAGCTTAGAACGGTCAGGGGGTCAGAATGGCTACACCTTC. Translated: CASSLERSGGQNGYTF.

This clonotype was counted between two and nine times. J is TRBJ2-4 and V is TRBV7-8; D ambiguous. V dropped 1 base and J dropped 6 bases, with 7 bases sitting between them. Germline assignment: CDR1 SGHVS and CDR2 FQNEAQ. The CDR3 runs 13 residues. The CDR3 loop reads CASSLETGNIQYF. In DNA, the CDR3 is TGTGCCAGCAGCTTAGAAACGGGAAACATTCAGTACTTC.

The rearrangement joins TRBV12-3 or TRBV12-4 to TRBJ1-2, with D unclear. V was clipped by 0 bases and J by 8 bases, with 4 bases between them. The CDR3 is 11 amino acids. CDR3 DNA sequence: TGTGCCAGCAGTTTAGCGCGCGGCTACACCTTC. Protein: CASSLARGYTF.

V gene TRBV5-1 combines with J gene TRBJ1-6; no clear D gene. Trimming left V 4 bases short and J 8 bases short, with 13 bases between. This CDR3 is built from 14 residues. Per the germline V gene, CDR1 is SGHRS and CDR2 is YFSETQ. CDR3 region: CASSPAREDSPLHF. Written as DNA, the CDR3 is TGCGCCAGCAGCCCCGCGAGGGAAGATTCACCCCTCCACTTT.

The table lists this clonotype with a few counts. The chain recombines TRBV5-1 with TRBJ2-5; D gene ambiguous. Trimming took 1 base from V and 5 from J, leaving 12 bases between them. The CDR3 extends over 14 amino acids. Looked up from germline, CDR1 is SGHRS and CDR2 is YFSETQ. This CDR3 reads CASSLSSARETQYF. DNA of the CDR3: TGCGCCAGCAGCTTGTCTTCGGCGCGGGAGACCCAGTACTTC. Filled out from reference TRBV5-1 and TRBJ2-5, the complete variable domain reads KAGVTQTPRYLIKTRGQQVTLSCSPISGHRSVSWYQQTPGQGLQFLFEYFSETQRNKGNFPGRFSGRQFSNSRSEMNVSTLELGDSALYLCASSLSSARETQYFGPGTRLLVL.

This chain uses TRBV5-1 with TRBJ2-3, with TRBD1 as a possible D gene (5 bases). This CDR3 region has 14 residues. V lost 4 bases, J lost 4 bases, and 13 bases lay in between. The germline CDR1 and CDR2 sequences are SGHRS and YFSETQ. The CDR3 loop is CASSPRQFSDTQYF. The CDR3 region has the DNA TGCGCCAGCAGCCCGAGACAGTTTTCAGATACGCAGTATTTT.

This clonotype was seen many times. This chain uses TRBV29-1 with TRBJ2-1; D call uncertain. This CDR3 is built from 10 residues. Germline-derived CDR1 and CDR2 are SQVTM and ANQGSEA. V was pared by 7 bases and J by 9 bases, with 10 bases between. The chain's CDR3 is CSDQDGEQFF. In nucleotides, the CDR3 is TGCAGCGACCAGGACGGTGAGCAGTTCTTC.